In its sample, the clone carrying this TCR beta chain was seen many times. This sample is drawn from a study of T-cell reconstitution after alpha-beta-depleted transplantation in children. The ends were cut back, 5 bases at V and 0 bases at J, with 14 bases in the middle. Germline V gene sequence: CDR1 KGHDR, CDR2 SFDVKD. The CDR3 has 16 residues. As it was prepared, the TCRbeta library received unique molecular identifiers. TCRdb itself ran the PCR reads through MiXCR, one entry per CDR3 protein. This sample has 500,000 to 750,000 distinct CDR3 sequences, with under 15% found just once. The chain combines TRBV24-1 with TRBJ2-3; either TRBD1 or TRBD2 may supply D (5 bases each). The sequence was collected from a male patient between 5 and 17 years old who had a stem cell transplant for acute myeloid leukemia, so the T cells may come from the graft donor. Sequencing used PBMCs, mostly from graft donor cells, obtained 360 days after TCRalphabeta/CD19-depleted stem cell transplant. The CDR3 is CATSARGRRSTDTQYF. Here the CDR3 DNA reads TGTGCCACCAGTGCCCGGGGCAGGAGAAGCACAGATACGCAGTATTTT.